This T cell receptor beta chain was profiled in a study of breast tumors, draining lymph nodes, adjacent tissues. Study-level findings and limits: Tumor TCR diversity was below lymph nodes but above nontumor tissue.

This CDR3 is built from 13 residues. Germline CDR1 and CDR2: DFQATT and SNEGSKA (reference sequence). Trimming took 5 bases from V and 4 from J, leaving 11 bases between them. TCRdb reanalysed the multiplex PCR reads using MiXCR and keeps one entry per CDR3 protein. The profile shows roughly 23,000 distinct CDR3 sequences, approximately 61% of them singletons. This clonotype was seen just once. Its antigen is unknown. Sequenced sample: tumor-adjacent breast tissue. The TCR originated in a female donor with breast cancer. Some clones in this sample may be carry-over from other donors' samples. The chain has TRBV20-1 and TRBJ1-4; perhaps TRBD1 as D (5 bases). The CDR3 bases are TGCAGTGCTCGGGGGTTACATAATGAAAAACTGTTTTTT. Amino acid sequence: CSARGLHNEKLFF.